This TCR beta chain is drawn from a study of low-dose radiotherapy and immunotherapy resistance in tumors. Study in general: Every six weeks patients received intravenous ipilimumab 1 mg/kg, and every two weeks they received intravenous nivolumab 240 mg. On cycle 1 day 1, patients started four cycles of oral aspirin 300 mg daily.

Germline loops: CDR1 SGHRS, CDR2 YFSETQ. Trimming pared 0 bases from V and 1 base from J, leaving 8 bases between. This CDR3 is built from 15 residues. This clonotype was seen ten or more times. Time point described: after trial treatment. Treatment described: LDRT plus nivolumab, ipilimumab, low-dose cyclophosphamide and aspirin (RACIN trial). Low-dose radiotherapy and low-dose cyclophosphamide, together with aspirin, ipilimumab and nivolumab, were given to donors. The presence of advanced solid tumors lacking tumor-infiltrating lymphocytes characterized eligible patients. TRAV- and TRBV-specific primers were used for first-strand cDNA, which covered alpha and beta chains. The authors ran around 22 PCR cycles to amplify TCRs with a constant-region primer and V-primer adapter. In TCRdb, the reads were re-called with MiXCR into one record per CDR3 protein. This sample has 65,000 to 85,000 distinct CDR3 sequences; under 20% occur once, and the top ten carry roughly 1.4%.

The receptor's source is a male donor with prostate cancer. The chain links TRBV5-1 to TRBJ2-1; D is undetermined. Sample: PBMCs, taken after low-dose radiotherapy plus immunotherapy. The CDR3 sequence: CASSLEWGSYNEQFF. The DNA for the CDR3 is TGCGCCAGCAGCTTGGAGTGGGGTTCCTACAATGAGCAGTTCTTC.